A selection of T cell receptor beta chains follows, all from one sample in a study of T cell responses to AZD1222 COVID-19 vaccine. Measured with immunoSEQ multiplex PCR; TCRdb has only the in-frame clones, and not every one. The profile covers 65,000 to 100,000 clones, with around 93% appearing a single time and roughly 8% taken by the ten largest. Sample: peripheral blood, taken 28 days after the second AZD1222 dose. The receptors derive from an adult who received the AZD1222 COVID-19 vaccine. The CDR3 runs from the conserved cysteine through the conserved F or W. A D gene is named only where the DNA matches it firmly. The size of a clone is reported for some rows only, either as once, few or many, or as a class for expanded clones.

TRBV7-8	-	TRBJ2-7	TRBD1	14	CASSGGTGGLEQYF
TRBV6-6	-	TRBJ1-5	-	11	CASSSSLAQHF
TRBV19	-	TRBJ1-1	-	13	CASRLARNTEAFF
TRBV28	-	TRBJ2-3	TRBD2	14	CASKRQRDTDTQYF
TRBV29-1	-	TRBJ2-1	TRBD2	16	CSVEGGLAGVYNEQFF
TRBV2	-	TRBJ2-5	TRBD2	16	CASSGLLGGGQETQYF
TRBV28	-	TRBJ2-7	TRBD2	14	CASRTSGRSYEQYF
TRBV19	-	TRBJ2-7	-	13	CASSRAVSYEQYF
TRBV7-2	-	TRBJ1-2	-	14	CASSPRTEDYGYTF
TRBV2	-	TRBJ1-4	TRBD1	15	CASKGQRSTNEKLFF
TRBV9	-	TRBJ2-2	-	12	CASSVGLGELFF
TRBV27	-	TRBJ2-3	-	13	CASSLWLQDTQYF
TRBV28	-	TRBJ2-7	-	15	CASRFSGGPTYEQYF
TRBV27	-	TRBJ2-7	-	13	CASTPGHLGLEYF
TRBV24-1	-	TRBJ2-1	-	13	CATSQGHYNEQFF
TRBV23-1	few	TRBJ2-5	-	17	CASSQPPPGVPQETQYF
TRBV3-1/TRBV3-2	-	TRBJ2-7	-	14	CASSQDPASYEQYF
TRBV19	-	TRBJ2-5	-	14	CASSWAADSETQYF
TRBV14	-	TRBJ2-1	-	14	CASSQVGRGNEQFF
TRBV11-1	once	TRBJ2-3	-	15	CASSFWGSGTDTQYF
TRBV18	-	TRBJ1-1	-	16	CASSPPAAGFGTEAFF
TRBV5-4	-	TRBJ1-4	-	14	CASSPQGIHEKLFF
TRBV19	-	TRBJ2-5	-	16	CASTGYGSAIGETQYF
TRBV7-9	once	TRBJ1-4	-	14	CASSLGGINEKLFF
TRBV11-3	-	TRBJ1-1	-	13	CASSSRRDTEAFF
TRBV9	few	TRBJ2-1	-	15	CASSAGLSSYNEQFF
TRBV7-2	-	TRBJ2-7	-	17	CASSLVAPRRSSYEQYF
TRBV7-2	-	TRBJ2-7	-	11	CASSPHYEQYF
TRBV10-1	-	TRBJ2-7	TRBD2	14	CARGGEIDSYEQYF
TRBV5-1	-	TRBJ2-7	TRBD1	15	CASSLAPGGSYEQYF
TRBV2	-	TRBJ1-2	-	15	CASSELGFTSYGYTF
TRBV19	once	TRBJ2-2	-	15	CASRTNSGTTGELFF
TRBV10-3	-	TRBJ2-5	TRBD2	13	CAISDVAGETQYF
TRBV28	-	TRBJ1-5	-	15	CASSLGRQVNQPQHF
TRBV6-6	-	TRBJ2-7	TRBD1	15	CASREGQGISYEQYF
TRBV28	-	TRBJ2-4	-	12	CASRRALDIQYF
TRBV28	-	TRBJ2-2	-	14	CASSFGGLTGELFF
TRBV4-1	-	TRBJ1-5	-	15	CASSQVGRPDQPQHF
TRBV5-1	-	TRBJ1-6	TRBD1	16	CASSLGSGTANSPLHF
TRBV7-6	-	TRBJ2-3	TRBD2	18	CASSQGLAGSSSTDTQYF
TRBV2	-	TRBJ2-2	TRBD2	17	CASKGLAGVGNTGELFF
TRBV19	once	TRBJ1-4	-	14	CASSDHATNEKLFF
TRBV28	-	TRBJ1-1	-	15	CASSSWGRANTEAFF
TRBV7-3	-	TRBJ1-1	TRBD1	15	CASSTWGQRNTEAFF
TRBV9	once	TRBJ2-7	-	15	CASSVAGNVGYEQYF
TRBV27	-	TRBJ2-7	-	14	CASSPQTGVYEQYF
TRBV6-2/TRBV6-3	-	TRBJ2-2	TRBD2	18	CASSTPEGREVKSGELFF
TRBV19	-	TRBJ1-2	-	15	CASSAYEGTNYGYTF
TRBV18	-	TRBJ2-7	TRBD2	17	CASSPYTGTSGRDEQYF
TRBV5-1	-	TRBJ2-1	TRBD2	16	CASSLSGTSGNREQFF
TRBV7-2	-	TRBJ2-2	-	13	CASSPGRPGELFF
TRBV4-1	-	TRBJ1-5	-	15	CASSQEGGSDQPQHF